The 18 T cell receptor beta chains reported below all come from one sample, sequenced in a study of T cells in Graves' hyperthyroidism and ophthalmopathy. The source material, RNA transcripts, was used to amplify TCR beta CDR3 regions. Initially, a first-round RT-PCR of the TCR CDR3 employed the HTBI primer set. TCRdb itself ran the multiplex PCR reads through MiXCR, one entry per CDR3 protein. The profile covers 640,000 or so distinct CDR3 sequences, with around 15% appearing a single time and about 3.9% taken by the ten largest. The sequencing sample was made of blood. The origin of the receptors is a middle-aged woman with Graves' ophthalmopathy.

This clonotype was detected ten times or more. The V call is TRBV6-2 or TRBV6-3, the J call TRBJ1-1; D is uncertain. V lost 10 bases, J lost 0 bases, and 6 bases lay in between. The germline gives CDR1 MNHEY, CDR2 SVGEGT. The CDR3 consists of 11 residues. DNA for the CDR3: TGTGCCACTAACCTGAACACTGAAGCTTTCTTT. Translation: CATNLNTEAFF.

This clonotype was observed a few times. It may be a read error: a sequence one base away is much more abundant. The V and J genes are TRBV12-3 or TRBV12-4 and TRBJ1-2; the match to TRBD1 covers 11 bases. This CDR3 comprises 17 residues. V gave up 3 bases and J gave up 4 bases; unmatched junction bases: 10. The CDR3 DNA reads TGTGCCAGCAGTTTTCTCTGGGACAGGGGGGCTTTCTATGGCTACACCTTC. Translated, it gives CASSFLWDRGAFYGYTF.

Ten or more counts support this clonotype. This chain links TRBV4-1 with TRBJ2-5, with TRBD2 as a possible D gene (6 bases). CDR1 is MGHRA, CDR2 YSYEKL, per germline. With 0 bases removed from V and 2 bases from J, the gap between germline ends came to 16 bases. CDR3 length equals 17 residues. CDR3 sequence reads: CASSQDRGSGVQETQYF. CDR3 DNA: TGCGCCAGCAGCCAAGATCGCGGTAGCGGAGTACAAGAGACCCAGTACTTC.

The table lists this clonotype with a few counts. It may be a read error: a sequence one base away is much more abundant. The chain carries TRBV10-3 and TRBJ2-5, with D possibly TRBD2 on 6 matching bases. This CDR3 region has 13 residues. Per germline, CDR1 ENHRY and CDR2 SYGVKD. CDR3 sequence reads: CAISKSGVETQYF. CDR3 nucleotides: TGTGCCATCAGTAAGTCGGGGGTAGAGACCCAGTACTTC.

This chain links TRBV7-2 with TRBJ1-5; 8 positions match TRBD1. Germline V gene lookup returns CDR1 SGHTA and CDR2 FQGNSA. The V gene end was trimmed by 5 bases and the J gene end by 5 bases; junction bases not matched to a gene: 8. CDR3 size: 15 residues. CDR3 amino acids: CASSPGDRTYQPQHF. The CDR3 nucleotides read TGTGCCAGCAGCCCGGGGGACAGGACATATCAGCCCCAGCATTTT. Full variable domain (missing parts from reference TRBV7-2 and TRBJ1-5): GAGVSQSPSNKVTEKGKDVELRCDPISGHTALYWYRQSLGQGLEFLIYFQGNSAPDKSGLPSDRFSAERTGGSVSTLTIQRTQQEDSAVYLCASSPGDRTYQPQHFGDGTRLSIL.

This clonotype has at least ten counts. The chain joins TRBV6-4 to TRBJ2-3; TRBD2 might be the D (5 bases). This CDR3 is 15 amino acids long. V shed 4 bases and J shed 2 bases, with 13 bases lying between them. Germline CDR1 reads MRHNA; CDR2 reads SNTAGT. The CDR3 DNA reads as TGTGCCAGCAGTGTTGGGAGTACCGACACAGATACGCAGTATTTT. Translating gives CASSVGSTDTDTQYF.

This clonotype was counted many times. V and J are TRBV11-1 and TRBJ2-5; 7 bases are shared with TRBD2. Per the germline V gene, CDR1 is SGHAT and CDR2 is FQDESV (reference sequence). Trimming at V came to 8 bases and at J to 1 base, leaving 4 bases not matched to a gene. The length of the CDR3 is 13 residues. CDR3 region: CASLKRGQETQYF. CDR3 bases: TGTGCCAGCTTGAAGCGGGGCCAAGAGACCCAGTACTTC. The full variable domain, completed using reference TRBV11-1 and TRBJ2-5, is EAEVAQSPRYKITEKSQAVAFWCDPISGHATLYWYRQILGQGPELLVQFQDESVVDDSQLPKDRFSAERLKGVDSTLKIQPAELGDSAMYLCASLKRGQETQYFGPGTRLLVL.

The sample holds many counts of this clonotype. The chain joins TRBV6-1 to TRBJ2-5; D unclear. CDR1 is MNHNS, CDR2 SASEGT, per germline. This CDR3 region has 12 residues. V lost 3 bases to trimming and J lost 7 bases, with 9 bases between them. As DNA, the CDR3 is TGTGCCAGCAGTGATGAGGAAGGGACCCAGTACTTC. Amino acids: CASSDEEGTQYF.

In this sample, this clonotype turned up many times. The chain has TRBV12-5 and TRBJ2-7, with 15 bases aligning to TRBD2. The germline gives CDR1 LGHNT, CDR2 FRNRAP. Trimming cost V 5 bases and J 4 bases; bases outside gene matches: 3. The length of the CDR3 is 15 residues. CDR3 DNA: TGTGCTAGTGGTACCGGACTAGCGGGGGGGTACGAGCAGTACTTC. This encodes CASGTGLAGGYEQYF.

This clonotype came up a few times. A much larger clone lies one base from this, so it may be a read error. The chain uses TRBV30 and TRBJ2-2; D unresolved. This CDR3 region has 12 residues. V was shortened by 1 base and J by 2 bases, with 2 bases between the two germline ends. Germline values: CDR1 GTSNPN, CDR2 SVGIG (reference sequence). CDR3 DNA: TGTGCCTGGAGTGCCAACACCGGGGAGCTGTTTTTT. Translation gives CAWSANTGELFF.

This clonotype appeared many times. This chain connects TRBV30 to TRBJ1-5; TRBD1 might be the D (5 bases). CDR1 is GTSNPN, CDR2 SVGIG, per germline (reference sequence). V was clipped by 1 base and J by 3 bases, with 7 bases between them. The CDR3 loop spans 13 amino acids. CDR3 in amino acids: CAWSAGYNQPQHF. CDR3 bases: TGTGCCTGGAGTGCAGGGTACAATCAGCCCCAGCATTTT.

This clonotype showed up many times. J is TRBJ1-1 and V is TRBV18; D perhaps matches TRBD1 (5 bases). The CDR3 contains 14 residues. Trimming shortened V by 0 bases and J by 5 bases, and 10 bases separated the two germline ends. From germline, CDR1 is KGHSH and CDR2 LQKENI. CDR3 nucleotide sequence: TGTGCCAGCTCACCACCGGGCAGGGCGACTGAAGCTTTCTTT. This translates into CASSPPGRATEAFF.

CDR3 amino acids: CAWSAQLGTQYF. CDR3 nucleotide sequence: TGTGCCTGGAGTGCCCAACTAGGGACCCAGTACTTC. The gene calls are TRBV30 and TRBJ2-5, with D tentatively TRBD2 (5 bases). Trimming took off 1 base at V and 7 bases at J, with 10 bases between the two ends. This CDR3 has 12 amino acids. From germline, CDR1 is GTSNPN and CDR2 SVGIG (reference sequence). Supplemented by reference TRBV30 and TRBJ2-5, the full variable domain reads SQTIHQWPATLVQPVGSPLSLECTVEGTSNPNLYWYRQAAGRGLQLLFYSVGIGQISSEVPQNLSASRPQDRQFILSSKKLLLSDSGFYLCAWSAQLGTQYFGPGTRLLVL.

J is TRBJ1-1 and V is TRBV12-3 or TRBV12-4, with D possibly matching TRBD1 (5 bases). V was pared by 3 bases and J by 7 bases, with 18 bases between. There are 15 residues in the CDR3. Here the CDR3 DNA reads TGTGCCAGCAGTTTCTGGGTTCGGGGGGATATTGAAGCTTTCTTT. This gives the protein CASSFWVRGDIEAFF.

This clonotype was counted ten times or more. This chain links TRBV19 with TRBJ1-1; no reliable D call. Trimming removed 5 bases from V and 0 bases from J, with 10 bases in between. The CDR3 loop spans 14 amino acids. The germline gives CDR1 LNHDA, CDR2 SQIVND (reference sequence). CDR3 sequence (DNA): TGTGCCAGTAGTTTGGACGCTCTGAACACTGAAGCTTTCTTT. It codes for CASSLDALNTEAFF.

This rearrangement joins TRBV28 to TRBJ2-7; D possibly uses TRBD1 or TRBD2 (6 bases each). V was shortened by 2 bases and J by 11 bases, with 13 bases between the two germline ends. The CDR3 totals 12 residues. CDR1 MDHEN and CDR2 SYDVKM come from the germline V gene. This CDR3 is CASSLGGGKEYF. The CDR3 DNA reads as TGTGCCAGCAGTTTAGGAGGGGGGAAGGAGTACTTC.

This clonotype was seen ten or more times. The V call is TRBV20-1, the J call TRBJ2-5; D tentatively reads TRBD1 or TRBD2 (5 bases each). This CDR3 is built from 15 residues. Between the trimmed V and J ends, which lost 0 bases and 1 base, there was a span of 12 bases. Germline V gene lookup returns CDR1 DFQATT and CDR2 SNEGSKA (reference sequence). The CDR3 here is CSARDGQGVQETQYF. In nucleotides, the CDR3 is TGCAGTGCTAGAGATGGGCAGGGAGTCCAAGAGACCCAGTACTTC.

A remark on this clonotype: Germline and junction disagree at one end, which may indicate a read error. The rearrangement joins TRBV29-1 to TRBJ2-1; the match to TRBD2 covers 12 bases. CDR1 and CDR2 from the germline V gene are SQVTM and ANQGSEA. CDR3 length equals 15 residues. The CDR3 protein is CSAENLAGGNNEQFF. In DNA form, the CDR3 reads TGCAGCGCTGAAAACCTAGCGGGAGGGAACAATGAGCAGTTCTTC.